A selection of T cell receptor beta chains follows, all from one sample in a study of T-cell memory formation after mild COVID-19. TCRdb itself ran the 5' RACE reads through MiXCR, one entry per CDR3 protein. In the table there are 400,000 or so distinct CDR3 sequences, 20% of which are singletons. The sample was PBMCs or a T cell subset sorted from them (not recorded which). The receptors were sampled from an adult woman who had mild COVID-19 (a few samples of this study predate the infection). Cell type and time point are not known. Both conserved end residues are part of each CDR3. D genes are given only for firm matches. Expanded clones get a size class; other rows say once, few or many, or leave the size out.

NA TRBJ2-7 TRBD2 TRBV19 TGTGCCAGTAGTATAGGGACGGGGGGGACTCTCGAGCAGTACTTC CASSIGTGGTLEQYF
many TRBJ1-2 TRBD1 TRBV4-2 TGTGCCAGCAGCCCAGGGGGCTATGGCTACACCTTC CASSPGGYGYTF
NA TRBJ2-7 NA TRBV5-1 TGCGCCAGCAGCTTCGGGGACCGAAACTCCTACGAGCAGTACTTC CASSFGDRNSYEQYF
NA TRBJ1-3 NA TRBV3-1 TGTGCCAGCAGCCCCCGACAGAGGAGCTCTGGAAACACCATATATTTT CASSPRQRSSGNTIYF
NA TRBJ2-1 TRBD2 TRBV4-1 TGCGCCAGCAGCCAAGTTCTCTCGCGGGGGGTCTCCTACAATGAGCAGTTCTTC CASSQVLSRGVSYNEQFF
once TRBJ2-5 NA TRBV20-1 TGCAGTGCTAGAGATTCGCACACGGGAAAGACCCAGTACTTC CSARDSHTGKTQYF
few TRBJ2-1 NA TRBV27 TGTGCCAGCAGCTCACAGTACACTAATGAGCAGTTCTTC CASSSQYTNEQFF
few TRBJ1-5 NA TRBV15 TGTGCCACCAGCAGAGAGAGCAGGGTAAATCAGCCCCAGCATTTT CATSRESRVNQPQHF
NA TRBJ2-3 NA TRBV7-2 TGTGCCAGCAGCCGCCGCACAGATACGCAGTATTTT CASSRRTDTQYF
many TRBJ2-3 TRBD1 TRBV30 TGTGCCTGGAGTCCCCGGGACAGGGGGTTCACAGATACGCAGTATTTT CAWSPRDRGFTDTQYF
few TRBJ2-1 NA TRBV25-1 TGTGCCAGCAGTGGGTTACAGAAGATAGACAATGAGCAGTTCTTC CASSGLQKIDNEQFF
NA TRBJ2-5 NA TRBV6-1 TGTGCCAGCAGTGAACACGGTAGCGAGGAGACCCAGTACTTC CASSEHGSEETQYF
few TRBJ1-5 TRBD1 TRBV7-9 TGTGCCAGCAGCACCGGGACAGGGGGTATGGTTCAGCCCCAGCATTTT CASSTGTGGMVQPQHF
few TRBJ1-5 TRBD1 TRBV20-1 TGCAGTGCTAGGATACAGGGGGGCAATCAGCCCCAGCATTTT CSARIQGGNQPQHF
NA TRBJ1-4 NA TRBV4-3 TGCGCCAGCAGCCAAGATACGCCCAACGCCGGGAAGTCTAATGAAAAACTGTTTTTT CASSQDTPNAGKSNEKLFF
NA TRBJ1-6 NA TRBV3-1 TGTGCCAGCAGCCAAGGGTCACCCCTCCACTTT CASSQGSPLHF
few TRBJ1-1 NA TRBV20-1 TGCAGTGCTAGGGAACCCGGGGGCCACACTGAAGCTTTCTTT CSAREPGGHTEAFF
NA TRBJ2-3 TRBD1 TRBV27 TGTGCCAGCAGTTTCACAGGGGGGGATACGCAGTATTTT CASSFTGGDTQYF
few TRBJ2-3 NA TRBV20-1 TGCAGTGCTAGCTACGTCCCGAGCACAGATACGCAGTATTTT CSASYVPSTDTQYF
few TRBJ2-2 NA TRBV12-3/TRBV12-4 TGTGCCAGCAGTTTCGACAGGTTGGGAACCGGGGAGCTGTTTTTT CASSFDRLGTGELFF
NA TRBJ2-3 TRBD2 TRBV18 TGTGCCAGCTCACAATTAAGCGGGGCTAGCACAGATACGCAGTATTTT CASSQLSGASTDTQYF
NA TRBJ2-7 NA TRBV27 TGTGCCAGCAGCCGGGACCCCCAAGGCGAGCAGTACTTC CASSRDPQGEQYF
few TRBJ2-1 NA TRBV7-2 TGTGCCAGCAGCTCGGGCTTCAATGAGCAGTTCTTC CASSSGFNEQFF
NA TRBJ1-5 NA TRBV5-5 TGTGCCAGCAGCTTGGGGGTGGTGGACAATCAGCCCCAGCATTTT CASSLGVVDNQPQHF
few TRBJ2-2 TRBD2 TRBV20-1 TGCAGTGCTAGAGTTGGTGGGAGGGCTGGGGCCGGGGAGCTGTTTTTT CSARVGGRAGAGELFF
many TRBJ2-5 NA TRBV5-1 TGCGCCAGCAGCTTGGACGGGCGGAGAGGAGAGACCCAGTACTTC CASSLDGRRGETQYF
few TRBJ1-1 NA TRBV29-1 TGCAGCGTTGAAGGTGGTGACGCGAAGAACACTGAAGCTTTCTTT CSVEGGDAKNTEAFF
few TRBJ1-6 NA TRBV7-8 TGTGCCAGCAGCGGACCCGAGGGACGGAGTTATAATTCACCCCTCCACTTT CASSGPEGRSYNSPLHF